The rows below give T cell receptor beta chains drawn from one sample of a study of PD-L1 blockade in urothelial cancer. Only in-frame clones appear in the TCRdb table, and some are missing; sequencing was by immunoSEQ multiplex PCR. The data contain approximately 47,000 clones, approximately 85% of them seen just once; the ten biggest clones take up roughly 1.8%. The source material was PBMCs, sampled around atezolizumab (anti-PD-L1) treatment. These receptors were collected from a man aged 45-60 years with urothelial cancer. Each CDR3 is given with its conserved first and last residue. A D gene is named only where the DNA matches it firmly. Clone size is not always given. Where it is, it says once, few, many or a class for expanded clones.

clone_size j_call v_call d_call cdr3_aa cdr3_nt
NA TRBJ2-5 TRBV5-1 NA CASSLGGRGGKQETQYF TGCGCCAGCAGCTTGGGAGGGAGGGGGGGCAAACAAGAGACCCAGTACTTC
NA TRBJ1-1 TRBV27 TRBD1 CASRTWDRTFDTEAFF TGTGCCAGCAGAACATGGGACAGGACATTCGACACTGAAGCTTTCTTT
few TRBJ2-7 TRBV7-8 NA CASRTSSYEQYF TGTGCCAGCAGGACTAGCTCCTACGAGCAGTACTTC
NA TRBJ2-2 TRBV5-6 NA CASSPEITGELFF TGTGCCAGCAGCCCGGAGATCACCGGGGAGCTGTTTTTT
NA TRBJ1-2 TRBV6-5 NA CAIGGGAYGYTF TGTGCCATCGGGGGGGGCGCATATGGCTACACCTTC
NA TRBJ2-1 TRBV6-4 NA CASSESASNEQFF TGTGCCAGCAGTGAGTCGGCTAGCAATGAGCAGTTCTTC
once TRBJ2-5 TRBV10-1 TRBD1 CASSTRTGGSETQYF TGCGCCAGCAGTACCAGGACAGGGGGGTCTGAGACCCAGTACTTC
NA TRBJ2-2 TRBV7-8 TRBD2 CASSPSGVNTGELFF TGTGCCAGCAGCCCTAGCGGGGTGAACACCGGGGAGCTGTTTTTT
NA TRBJ1-2 TRBV28 TRBD1 CASRLGQSMDYTF TGTGCCAGCAGATTGGGACAGAGTATGGACTACACCTTC
once TRBJ1-2 TRBV15 TRBD1 CATSRDLGTGGSYGYTF TGTGCCACCAGCAGAGATCTAGGAACAGGGGGAAGCTATGGCTACACCTTC
NA TRBJ1-4 TRBV7-9 NA CASSVGGNNEKLFF TGTGCCAGCAGTGTCGGGGGGAATAATGAAAAACTGTTTTTT
few TRBJ1-1 TRBV10-1 NA CASSEGYRVRNTEAFF TGCGCCAGCAGTGAAGGTTACAGGGTCCGGAACACTGAAGCTTTCTTT
NA TRBJ2-3 TRBV7-9 TRBD2 CASSLVSGGTDTQYF TGTGCCAGCAGCTTGGTGAGCGGGGGCACAGATACGCAGTATTTT
NA TRBJ1-2 TRBV6-6 NA CASSYATDRDPHGYTF TGTGCCAGCAGTTACGCCACGGACAGAGACCCTCATGGCTACACCTTC
NA TRBJ1-4 TRBV5-4 TRBD1 CASSPTSTGNEKLFF TGTGCCAGCAGCCCGACTTCGACAGGGAATGAAAAACTGTTTTTT
NA TRBJ2-1 TRBV10-3 TRBD1 CAISDPTGGSYNEQFF TGTGCCATCAGTGACCCTACAGGGGGCTCCTACAATGAGCAGTTCTTC
NA TRBJ1-4 TRBV4-1 TRBD1 CASSQSGQATNEKLFF TGCGCCAGCAGCCAATCAGGACAGGCAACTAATGAAAAACTGTTTTTT
NA TRBJ1-5 TRBV15 NA CATSRLDSLQPQHF TGTGCCACCAGCAGACTCGACAGTTTACAGCCCCAGCATTTT
few TRBJ2-1 TRBV30 TRBD2 CAWSGAGEWGEQFF TGTGCCTGGAGTGGAGCGGGAGAGTGGGGTGAGCAGTTCTTC